This TCR beta chain emerged from a study of T cells expressing NK-cell markers. In the study overall: The TCR beta repertoires were obtained from sorted CD3+CD56+NKG2C+, CD3+CD56+NKG2C- and CD3+CD56-NKG2C+ T cells. One of the eight sequenced donors was seronegative, whereas the other seven were HCMV-seropositive.

Germline V lookup: CDR1 SEHNR, CDR2 FQNEAQ (reference sequence). The CDR3 consists of 15 residues. Regarding this clonotype: Its antigen is undetermined.

After re-calling the 5' RACE reads, TCRdb lists one entry per CDR3 protein, DNA absent. Its table records 500,000 to 700,000 distinct CDR3 sequences. Study results and limitations: Four donors showed these clonotypes also leading the CD3+CD56-NKG2C+ fraction. The HCMV specificity of the expanded NKG2C+ T cell clones stayed unresolved.

This chain links TRBV7-9 with TRBJ2-4; the D call from TCRdb, TRBD1, cannot be confirmed without DNA. This receptor was identified in a man younger than 35 in good health. The sequencing input was blood T cells: a sorted CD56 or NKG2C T cell subset, CD4+ or CD8+ T cells, or bulk PBMC T cells (not recorded which). CDR3 loop: CASSGPGTPENIQYF.